These 11 T cell receptor beta chains were all obtained from the same sample, sequenced in a study of OX40 agonist ivuxolimab in advanced cancers. The protocol used for the library was the immunoSEQ multiplex PCR assay. Sourced from immuneACCESS, this table was stored by TCRdb with only in-frame sequences that have V and J called. A share of the clones is absent; for the studies checked, an unresolved V gene accounts for under half, and the remainder has no known explanation. Present in this sample are fewer than 85,000 clones, approximately 90% of which were seen just once. The ten largest clones take up roughly 0.5% of the sample. The starting material was CD4+ or CD8+ T cells sorted from blood, obtained in a trial of the OX40 agonist ivuxolimab. The receptors derive from an adult with an advanced solid tumor such as melanoma, head and neck, liver or kidney cancer.

The chain is built from TRBV7-9 and TRBJ2-3; D is perhaps TRBD1 (5 bases). This CDR3 contains 15 residues. The germline V and J ends were trimmed by 5 bases and 0 bases, with 12 bases remaining between them. Germline V lookup: CDR1 SEHNR, CDR2 FQNEAQ (reference sequence). CDR3: CASSDRRISTDTQYF. Written as DNA, the CDR3 is TGTGCCAGCAGCGACAGACGGATTAGCACAGATACGCAGTATTTT.

The V call is TRBV5-6, the J call TRBJ2-3, with D possibly being TRBD2 (5 bases). The V and J ends lost 6 bases and 4 bases respectively, with 9 bases between them. The germline CDR1 and CDR2 sequences are SGHDT and YYEEEE. The CDR3 extends over 12 amino acids. CDR3 residues: CASMRVADTQYF. The CDR3 coding sequence is TGTGCCAGCATGAGGGTTGCAGATACGCAGTATTTT. Filled out from reference TRBV5-6 and TRBJ2-3, the complete variable domain reads DAGVTQSPTHLIKTRGQQVTLRCSPKSGHDTVSWYQQALGQGPQFIFQYYEEEERQRGNFPDRFSGHQFPNYSSELNVNALLLGDSALYLCASMRVADTQYFGPGTRLTVL.

Written as DNA, the CDR3 is TGTGCCAGCACCCTCCGGACGAACACCGGGGAGCTGTTTTTT. Its translation: CASTLRTNTGELFF. The chain joins TRBV6-6 to TRBJ2-2; D gene unclear. V lost 7 bases, J lost 0 bases, and 9 bases lay in between. CDR3 length: 14 residues. Germline CDR1 MNHNY, CDR2 SVGAGI (reference sequence).

The V and J genes are TRBV5-1 and TRBJ2-3; 10 positions agree with TRBD2. This CDR3 has 15 residues. Germline V gene sequence: CDR1 SGHRS, CDR2 YFSETQ. With 3 bases clipped from V and 3 bases from J, the junction kept 4 bases outside the gene matches. The DNA of the CDR3 is TGCGCCAGCAGCTCCGGACTAGCGGTGACAGATACGCAGTATTTT. Translating gives CASSSGLAVTDTQYF.

The chain links TRBV7-2 to TRBJ2-7; D unresolved. This CDR3 region has 13 residues. Per germline, CDR1 SGHTA and CDR2 FQGNSA. Trimming pared 5 bases from V and 3 bases from J, leaving 11 bases between. The CDR3 DNA is TGTGCCAGCAGCCCGGCGCCGATCTACGAGCAGTACTTC. Its protein is CASSPAPIYEQYF.

The V gene is TRBV6-6, the J gene TRBJ2-5; 9 nucleotides line up with TRBD1. The CDR3 runs to 16 residues. Germline-derived CDR1 and CDR2 are MNHNY and SVGAGI (reference sequence). V lost 0 bases, J lost 3 bases, and 5 bases stayed unmatched. DNA for the CDR3: TGTGCCAGCAGTTACTCGATGGGACAGGGAAAAGAGACCCAGTACTTC. Protein: CASSYSMGQGKETQYF.

V and J are TRBV7-3 and TRBJ2-2, with 8 nucleotides matching TRBD2. The CDR3 sequence is 16 residues long. V lost 2 bases and J lost 7; bases outside the gene matches: 9. Germline values: CDR1 SGHTA, CDR2 FQGTGA. CDR3 loop: CASSLQAAGVFGELFF. The CDR3 DNA is TGTGCCAGCAGCTTACAAGCAGCGGGAGTGTTCGGGGAGCTGTTTTTT.

The J gene is TRBJ2-1, the V gene TRBV7-3; D perhaps matches TRBD2 (5 bases). CDR3 length equals 13 residues. Germline loops: CDR1 SGHTA, CDR2 FQGTGA. Trimming cost V 4 bases and J 8 bases, with 12 bases left between them. The CDR3 loop reads CASSSPGSHEQFF. In nucleotides, the CDR3 is TGTGCCAGCAGCTCCCCGGGGAGCCATGAGCAGTTCTTC.

This clone was counted a single time. The chain employs TRBV7-9 and TRBJ2-7; 9 bases align to TRBD2. This CDR3 spans 17 amino acids. Trimming took 1 base from V and 3 from J; bases not matched to a gene: 10. Germline V gene data show CDR1 as SEHNR and CDR2 as FQNEAQ (reference sequence). In DNA, the CDR3 is TGTGCCAGCAGCTTAGGGGGAATAGCGGGAGTTCACTACGAGCAGTACTTC. This codes for CASSLGGIAGVHYEQYF. Using reference TRBV7-9 and TRBJ2-7 for the parts outside the CDR3, the full variable domain is DTGVSQNPRHKITKRGQNVTFRCDPISEHNRLYWYRQTLGQGPEFLTYFQNEAQLEKSRLLSDRFSAERPKGSFSTLEIQRTEQGDSAMYLCASSLGGIAGVHYEQYFGPGTRLTVT.

The chain links TRBV29-1 to TRBJ1-2, with 9 bases fitting TRBD1. The germline V gene encodes CDR1 SQVTM and CDR2 ANQGSEA. Trimming at V came to 1 base and at J to 12 bases, leaving 9 bases not matched to a gene. The CDR3 covers 13 residues. The CDR3 sequence is CSVEVSPGTGNTF. The CDR3 bases are TGCAGCGTTGAAGTAAGTCCCGGGACAGGGAACACCTTC.

J is TRBJ2-1 and V is TRBV27; 8 nucleotides agree with TRBD2. Germline lookup yields CDR1 MNHEY and CDR2 SMNVEV (reference sequence). V was pared by 5 bases and J by 4 bases, with 7 bases of the junction left unmatched. This CDR3 has 15 amino acids. The CDR3 DNA reads TGTGCCAGCAGTGACCTAGCGGGCTTATACAATGAGCAGTTCTTC. Amino acids: CASSDLAGLYNEQFF.